These 25 T cell receptor beta chains were all obtained from the same sample, sequenced in a study of regulatory T cells in long-lasting Graves disease. CDR3-region Arm-PCR and iRepertoire HTBI primers produced the TCR beta libraries. One entry per CDR3 protein results from TCRdb running MiXCR on the multiplex PCR reads. This table holds roughly 300,000 distinct CDR3 sequences, 20% to 25% found once. Described time point: persistent/refractory GD, antithyroid drugs over 5 years with positive TRAb. The TCR library used RNA extracted from PBMCs. This material consisted of peripheral blood mononuclear cells (PBMCs), taken when the disease was refractory, from a patient treated with antithyroid drugs. The receptors here all came from a female donor with Graves disease.

This clonotype has a handful of counts. The rearrangement links TRBV4-3 to TRBJ2-5; TRBD2 matches at 8 bases. Germline V CDR1 and CDR2: LGHNA, YSLEER. The J segment lost 5 bases and the V segment lost 0 bases, leaving 8 bases of the junction unmatched. This CDR3 spans 16 amino acids. The CDR3 region has the DNA TGCGCCAGCAGCCAAGAGCCCGCGGGAGGTGAGGAGACCCAGTACTTC. This codes for CASSQEPAGGEETQYF.

This sequence joins TRBV4-3 and TRBJ1-1, with D perhaps TRBD1 (5 bases). Germline-derived CDR1 and CDR2 are LGHNA and YSLEER. V was pared by 3 bases and J by 8 bases, with 16 bases between. The CDR3 is 14 amino acids. The CDR3 DNA is TGCGCCAGCAGCCAGGACAAACGACAGTCCGAAGCTTTCTTT. It codes for CASSQDKRQSEAFF.

In this sample, this clonotype turned up a few times. The chain has TRBV5-1 and TRBJ2-2, with D tentatively TRBD1 (6 bases). The germline V gene encodes CDR1 SGHRS and CDR2 YFSETQ. V was clipped by 4 bases and J by 6 bases, with 19 bases between them. The CDR3 sequence is 16 residues long. CDR3 region: CASSVRTVPNAGELFF. The DNA for the CDR3 is TGCGCCAGCAGCGTTAGGACAGTTCCCAACGCCGGGGAGCTGTTTTTT.

This clonotype has ten or more counts. The chain combines TRBV28 with TRBJ1-2; possible D gene TRBD1, 6 bases. Germline V gene sequence: CDR1 MDHEN, CDR2 SYDVKM. V was trimmed by 5 bases and J by 4 bases, leaving 11 bases between them. This CDR3 has 13 amino acids. DNA of the CDR3: TGTGCCAGCAGTGACAGGCCGGCCTATGGCTACACCTTC. Translating it yields CASSDRPAYGYTF.

The chain links TRBV3-1 to TRBJ1-1, with D possibly TRBD1 on 6 matching bases. Trimming removed 7 bases at V and 1 base at J, with 13 bases between. The germline gives CDR1 LGHDT, CDR2 YNNKEL (reference sequence). This CDR3 has 14 amino acids. CDR3 nucleotide sequence: TGTGCCAGCACCACCGGGGACAAGAACACTGAAGCTTTCTTT. This codes for CASTTGDKNTEAFF.

This clonotype was detected a few times. This chain uses TRBV19 with TRBJ2-4; D gene uncertain. Germline lookup yields CDR1 LNHDA and CDR2 SQIVND (reference sequence). Between the trimmed V and J ends, which lost 4 bases and 3 bases, there was a span of 13 bases. This CDR3 has 15 residues. The CDR3 region is CASSSATDGKNIQYF. The DNA for the CDR3 is TGTGCCAGTAGTAGTGCTACCGACGGCAAAAACATTCAGTACTTC. Full variable domain (remainder filled in from reference TRBV19 and TRBJ2-4): DGGITQSPKYLFRKEGQNVTLSCEQNLNHDAMYWYRQDPGQGLRLIYYSQIVNDFQKGDIAEGYSVSREKKESFPLTVTSAQKNPTAFYLCASSSATDGKNIQYFGAGTRLSVL.

This clonotype has more than one count but fewer than ten. The rearrangement links TRBV18 to TRBJ1-1, with a tentative D call TRBD1 (6 bases). Germline lookup yields CDR1 KGHSH and CDR2 LQKENI. The CDR3 has 14 amino acids. Trimming shortened V by 5 bases and J by 3 bases, and 13 bases separated the two germline ends. The CDR3 loop is CASSLTGADTEAFF. The DNA of the CDR3 is TGTGCCAGCTCATTAACGGGGGCGGACACTGAAGCTTTCTTT.

The V and J genes are TRBV6-9 and TRBJ2-7, with a tentative D call TRBD2 (6 bases). Trimming took off 3 bases at V and 3 bases at J, with 9 bases between the two ends. CDR1 and CDR2 from the germline V gene are MNHGY and SVAAGI. The CDR3 runs to 13 residues. CDR3 in amino acids: CASSYGEVYEQYF. The CDR3 nucleotides are TGTGCCAGCAGTTACGGGGAGGTCTACGAGCAGTACTTC.

This clonotype was seen only a few times. This chain joins TRBV6-1 and TRBJ2-4, with 8 bases that match TRBD1. The J segment lost 5 bases and the V segment lost 6 bases, leaving 3 bases of the junction unmatched. CDR3 length: 13 residues. Per germline, CDR1 MNHNS and CDR2 SASEGT. DNA of the CDR3: TGTGCCAGCAGAAAGGACAGGGAAAACATTCAGTACTTC. Translating it yields CASRKDRENIQYF.

This clonotype was found a few times. The V and J genes are TRBV12-3 or TRBV12-4 and TRBJ2-2, with 14 bases that match TRBD2. The CDR3 has 15 residues. V shed 8 bases and J 7 bases; nucleotides not matched to a gene: 6. Written as DNA, the CDR3 is TGTGCCAGCCCCGGGACTAGCGGGAGAAGCGGGGAGCTGTTTTTT. It encodes CASPGTSGRSGELFF.

The chain couples TRBV11-1 to TRBJ2-3; 10 bases align to TRBD2. V lost 2 bases and J lost 2; bases outside the gene matches: 4. Germline V gives CDR1 SGHAT, CDR2 FQDESV (reference sequence). The CDR3 runs to 16 residues. As DNA, the CDR3 is TGTGCCAGCAGCTTAAGCGGACTAGCGGCCACAGATACGCAGTATTTT. This codes for CASSLSGLAATDTQYF.

This clonotype was counted at least ten times. The chain combines TRBV2 with TRBJ2-5; maybe TRBD1 (6 bases). Trimming took off 6 bases at V and 0 bases at J, with 11 bases between the two ends. CDR1 is SNHLY and CDR2 is FYNNEI in the germline V gene. The CDR3 is made up of 14 amino acids. CDR3 in amino acids: CASRDSSNQETQYF. In DNA form, the CDR3 reads TGTGCCAGCAGGGACAGTTCCAACCAAGAGACCCAGTACTTC.

This chain joins TRBV15 and TRBJ2-3; no clear D gene. Germline V lookup: CDR1 LNHNV, CDR2 YYDKDF (reference sequence). CDR3 length: 13 amino acids. V was trimmed by 0 bases and J by 1 base, leaving 2 bases between them. The CDR3 DNA follows: TGTGCCACCAGCAGAGATCGCACAGATACGCAGTATTTT. Translating gives CATSRDRTDTQYF.

The table lists this clonotype with many counts. The V and J genes are TRBV6-1 and TRBJ2-6, with TRBD2 identical over 7 bases. This CDR3 spans 15 amino acids. CDR1 and CDR2 from the germline V gene are MNHNS and SASEGT. Losses at the gene ends were 7 bases for V and 0 bases for J; bases not matched to a gene: 3. CDR3 loop: CASTGTISGANVLTF. Written as DNA, the CDR3 is TGTGCCAGCACCGGGACTATCTCTGGGGCCAACGTCCTGACTTTC.

This clonotype was detected once. Since a far larger clone is one base different, this is likely a read error. This sequence joins TRBV2 and TRBJ2-5; TRBD2 matches 9 bases. The J call is uncertain, as TRBJ2-7 better fits the DNA end. This CDR3 is 15 amino acids long. Germline assignment: CDR1 SNHLY and CDR2 FYNNEI. The chain's CDR3 is CAGSKPGLAHYEQYF. As DNA, the CDR3 is TGTGCCGGCAGCAAACCGGGACTAGCCCACTACGAGCAGTACTTC.

This clonotype showed up many times. The rearrangement uses TRBV24-1 and TRBJ2-5, with a weak D call TRBD2 (5 bases). The CDR3 covers 14 residues. CDR1 is KGHDR and CDR2 is SFDVKD in the germline V gene. Trimming cost V 1 base and J 5 bases, with 10 bases left between them. DNA of the CDR3: TGTGCCACCAGTGATTTCGAGGGCGGGGAGACCCAGTACTTC. Protein: CATSDFEGGETQYF.

This clonotype was observed at least ten times. The chain uses TRBV6-2 or TRBV6-3 and TRBJ1-1; maybe TRBD1 (6 bases). The V and J ends lost 5 bases and 0 bases respectively, with 10 bases between them. In germline, CDR1 is MNHEY, CDR2 SVGEGT. The CDR3 is 14 residues long. CDR3 nucleotide sequence: TGTGCCAGCAGTCCAACAGGGCTGAACACTGAAGCTTTCTTT. This gives the protein CASSPTGLNTEAFF.

This clonotype came up many times. V and J are TRBV28 and TRBJ2-7, with TRBD2 matching 12 bases. V trimming: 4 bases; J trimming: 0 bases; junction bases outside the gene matches: 10. Germline loops: CDR1 MDHEN, CDR2 SYDVKM. This CDR3 has 18 amino acids. CDR3 sequence reads: CASSSTLAGGLSSYEQYF. The CDR3 region has the DNA TGTGCCAGCAGTTCCACACTAGCGGGAGGCCTAAGCTCCTACGAGCAGTACTTC.

The rearrangement joins TRBV10-3 to TRBJ1-2; 9 positions match TRBD1. Germline loops: CDR1 ENHRY, CDR2 SYGVKD. This CDR3 region has 15 residues. J lost 2 bases, V lost 6 bases, and 7 bases had no gene match. CDR3: CAISDRGQGNYGYTF. In DNA form, the CDR3 reads TGTGCCATCAGCGACCGGGGACAGGGCAACTATGGCTACACCTTC.

This clonotype occurred many times. V and J are TRBV6-1 and TRBJ1-5; maybe TRBD1 (5 bases). Germline lookup yields CDR1 MNHNS and CDR2 SASEGT. The V and J ends lost 6 bases and 2 bases respectively, with 23 bases between them. The CDR3 is 18 amino acids. This CDR3 is CASSIGFEGQTGNQPQHF. The CDR3 region has the DNA TGTGCCAGCAGCATAGGGTTCGAGGGGCAGACAGGCAATCAGCCCCAGCATTTT.

This clonotype was observed at least ten times. This chain links TRBV27 with TRBJ1-5; TRBD1 is a possible D gene (6 bases). CDR3 length equals 15 residues. Germline values: CDR1 MNHEY, CDR2 SMNVEV (reference sequence). V was cut by 3 bases and J by 6 bases, with 15 bases left in between. Here the CDR3 reads CASSFSGGAGQPQHF. Written as DNA, the CDR3 is TGTGCCAGCAGTTTTTCGGGGGGCGCAGGTCAGCCCCAGCATTTT.

V usage is TRBV6-5 and J usage is TRBJ2-7, with unresolved D. Germline lookup yields CDR1 MNHEY and CDR2 SVGAGI. V was cut by 2 bases and J by 6 bases, with 5 bases left in between. This CDR3 contains 11 residues. The CDR3, as DNA: TGTGCCAGCAGTTACATGGGCGAGCAGTACTTC. It specifies CASSYMGEQYF.

This clonotype has just one count. V gene TRBV29-1 combines with J gene TRBJ2-1, with TRBD1 as a possible D gene (5 bases). Trimming removed 0 bases from V and 6 bases from J, with 6 bases in between. The CDR3 runs to 12 residues. The germline CDR1 and CDR2 sequences are SQVTM and ANQGSEA. Here the CDR3 DNA reads TGCAGCGTTGAAGAACAGGTCAATGAGCAGTTCTTC. Amino acids: CSVEEQVNEQFF.

The rearrangement uses TRBV4-3 and TRBJ1-1, with D hard to call. The V gene lost 0 bases and the J gene lost 0 bases, with 11 bases spanning the gap. Germline-derived CDR1 and CDR2 are LGHNA and YSLEER. This CDR3 spans 16 amino acids. CDR3 in DNA: TGCGCCAGCAGCCAAGATGGAGGCGGATTGAACACTGAAGCTTTCTTT. Translated: CASSQDGGGLNTEAFF.

V and J are TRBV11-1 and TRBJ2-1; perhaps TRBD1 as D (6 bases). The V end was cut by 3 bases, the J end by 2 bases, with 17 bases between. The CDR3 totals 17 residues. The germline gives CDR1 SGHAT, CDR2 FQDESV (reference sequence). CDR3 nucleotides: TGTGCCAGCAGCTTGGGTCGCCCACAGGGTGCCTACAATGAGCAGTTCTTC. This gives the protein CASSLGRPQGAYNEQFF.